This TCR beta chain was sequenced in a study of human T cells and chemical hapten exposure. For the study at large: Per-sample TCR yield variability stemmed mainly from small pooled library volume differences. Findings of the study overall: DPC sensitization left the count of TCRs above 1 in 1000 unchanged.

The germline CDR1 and CDR2 sequences are SQVTM and ANQGSEA. Deletions cut 6 bases from V and 6 bases from J, with 12 bases between. The CDR3 totals 12 residues. Individual cDNA molecules in this library carried unique molecular identifiers. Authors' methods: Per-sample TCR counts ranged from about 23,224 to 750,000, median around 100,000. Using its own MiXCR run on the RACE reads, TCRdb lists one record per CDR3 protein. TCRdb, not the authors, supplied the V and J calls. The sample shows approximately 84,000 distinct CDR3 sequences, about 8.6% of them seen only once. Time point noted: healthy volunteer bleed at 6 weeks. Whole blood, unfractionated, served as the material for total RNA extraction. This clonotype was found a few times. Its antigen is unknown.

V is TRBV29-1 and J is TRBJ2-1; possible D gene TRBD1, 7 bases. The TCR was taken from a male donor in good health. Some clones in this sample may be carry-over from other donors' samples. The material sequenced was whole blood. The CDR3 here is CSVGQTSNEQFF. The CDR3 DNA sequence: TGCAGCGTGGGACAGACTAGCAATGAGCAGTTCTTC.